Listed below are T cell receptor beta chains from one sample, sequenced in a study of cytomegalovirus exposure and HLA in healthy donors. Here immunoSEQ multiplex PCR was the method, and the copy in TCRdb shows in-frame clones only, minus some. The sample records a few hundred thousand clones, over 80% being singletons. Sequencing used PBMCs. Receptors originate from a woman aged 25 to 45 in good health and CMV-seropositive. Both conserved end residues are part of each CDR3. Each record gives: D gene, V gene, clone size, J gene, CDR3 protein. A D gene is named only where the DNA matches it firmly. Only some rows state a clone size, as once, few, many or a class for expanded clones.

d_call: TRBD1
v_call: TRBV30
clone_size: few
j_call: TRBJ1-1
cdr3_aa: CAWISGQYYTEAFF

d_call: .
v_call: TRBV23-1
clone_size: .
j_call: TRBJ1-1
cdr3_aa: CASSHGMVEAFF

d_call: TRBD2
v_call: TRBV7-2
clone_size: .
j_call: TRBJ2-1
cdr3_aa: CASSPGLAGDEQFF

d_call: .
v_call: TRBV15
clone_size: .
j_call: TRBJ2-5
cdr3_aa: CATSRDLRVYQETQYF

d_call: .
v_call: TRBV6-5
clone_size: .
j_call: TRBJ2-3
cdr3_aa: CASRGLDTQYF

d_call: .
v_call: TRBV6-5
clone_size: .
j_call: TRBJ2-2
cdr3_aa: CASSLAVTGELFF

d_call: .
v_call: TRBV18
clone_size: .
j_call: TRBJ2-7
cdr3_aa: CASSPLGGLSYEQYF

d_call: .
v_call: TRBV10-1
clone_size: .
j_call: TRBJ2-7
cdr3_aa: CASSDAAGSYEQYF

d_call: TRBD1
v_call: TRBV19
clone_size: .
j_call: TRBJ1-2
cdr3_aa: CASSRGQGGPYGYTF

d_call: .
v_call: TRBV6-1
clone_size: once
j_call: TRBJ1-1
cdr3_aa: CASSGRDLRDTFTEAFF

d_call: .
v_call: TRBV7-2
clone_size: .
j_call: TRBJ1-2
cdr3_aa: CASSTRFGRPGRIDYGYTF

d_call: TRBD1
v_call: TRBV5-1
clone_size: once
j_call: TRBJ2-1
cdr3_aa: CASSSQGHEQFF

d_call: .
v_call: TRBV29-1
clone_size: once
j_call: TRBJ1-2
cdr3_aa: CSVEPGLGYTF

d_call: .
v_call: TRBV6-5
clone_size: .
j_call: TRBJ1-1
cdr3_aa: CASSLPGHLNTEAFF

d_call: .
v_call: TRBV5-1
clone_size: .
j_call: TRBJ2-2
cdr3_aa: CATPAQRTGELFF

d_call: .
v_call: TRBV19
clone_size: .
j_call: TRBJ1-2
cdr3_aa: CASSFPNRDYGYTF